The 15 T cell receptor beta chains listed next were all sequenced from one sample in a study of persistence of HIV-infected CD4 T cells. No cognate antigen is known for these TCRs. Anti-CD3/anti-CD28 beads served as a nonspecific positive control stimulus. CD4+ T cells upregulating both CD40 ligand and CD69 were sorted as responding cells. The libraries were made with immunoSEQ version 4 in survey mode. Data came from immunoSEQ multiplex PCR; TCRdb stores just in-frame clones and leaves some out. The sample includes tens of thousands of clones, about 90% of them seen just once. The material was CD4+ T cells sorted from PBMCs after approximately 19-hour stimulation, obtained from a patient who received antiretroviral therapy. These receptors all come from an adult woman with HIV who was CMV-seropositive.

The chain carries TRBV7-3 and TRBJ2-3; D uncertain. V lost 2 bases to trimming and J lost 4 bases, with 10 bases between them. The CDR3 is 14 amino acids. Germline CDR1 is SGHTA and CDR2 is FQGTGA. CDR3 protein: CASSLGVDSDTQYF. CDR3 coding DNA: TGTGCCAGCAGCTTAGGGGTAGACTCAGATACGCAGTATTTT.

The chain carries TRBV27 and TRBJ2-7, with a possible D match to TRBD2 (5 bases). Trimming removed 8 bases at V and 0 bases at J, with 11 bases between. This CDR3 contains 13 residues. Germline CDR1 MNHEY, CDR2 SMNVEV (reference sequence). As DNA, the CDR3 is TGTGCCAGCGGGTTGGGAGCCTCCTACGAGCAGTACTTC. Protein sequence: CASGLGASYEQYF.

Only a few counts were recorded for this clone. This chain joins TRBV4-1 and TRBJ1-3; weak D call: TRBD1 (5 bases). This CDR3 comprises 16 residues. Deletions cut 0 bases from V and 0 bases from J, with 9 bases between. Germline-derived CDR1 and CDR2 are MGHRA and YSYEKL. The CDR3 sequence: CASSQDGTHSGNTIYF. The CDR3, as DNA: TGCGCCAGCAGCCAAGATGGGACCCACTCTGGAAACACCATATATTTT.

The CDR3 bases are TGCAGTATCATGAGGGGGCGCGGTACTGAAGCTTTCTTT. Translation: CSIMRGRGTEAFF. The gene calls are TRBV29-1 and TRBJ1-1; TRBD1 agrees at 7 bases. This CDR3 has 13 amino acids. CDR1 SQVTM and CDR2 ANQGSEA come from the germline V gene.

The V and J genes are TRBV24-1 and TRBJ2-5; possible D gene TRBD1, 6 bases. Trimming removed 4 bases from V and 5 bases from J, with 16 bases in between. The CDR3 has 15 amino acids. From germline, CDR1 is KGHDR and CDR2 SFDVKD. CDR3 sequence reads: CATSEPRQRGETQYF. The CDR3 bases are TGTGCCACCAGTGAGCCTCGACAGAGGGGGGAGACCCAGTACTTC.

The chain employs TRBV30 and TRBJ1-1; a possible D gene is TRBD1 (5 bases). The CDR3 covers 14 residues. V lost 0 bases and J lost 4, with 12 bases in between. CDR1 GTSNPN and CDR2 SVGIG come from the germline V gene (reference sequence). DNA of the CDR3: TGTGCCTGGAGTGTGGCCGGGGCCCTCACTGAAGCTTTCTTT. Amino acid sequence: CAWSVAGALTEAFF.

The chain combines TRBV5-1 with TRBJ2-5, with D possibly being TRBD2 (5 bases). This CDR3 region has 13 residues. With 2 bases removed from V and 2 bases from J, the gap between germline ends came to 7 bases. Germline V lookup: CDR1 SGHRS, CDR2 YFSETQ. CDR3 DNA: TGCGCCAGCAGCTTCGGCGGGCAAGAGACCCAGTACTTC. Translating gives CASSFGGQETQYF.

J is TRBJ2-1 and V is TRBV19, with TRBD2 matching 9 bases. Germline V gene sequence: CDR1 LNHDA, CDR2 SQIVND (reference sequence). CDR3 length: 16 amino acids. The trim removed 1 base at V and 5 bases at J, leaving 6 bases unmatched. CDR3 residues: CASSIGHLAGHNEQFF. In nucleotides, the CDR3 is TGTGCCAGTAGTATAGGGCACCTAGCGGGACACAATGAGCAGTTCTTC.

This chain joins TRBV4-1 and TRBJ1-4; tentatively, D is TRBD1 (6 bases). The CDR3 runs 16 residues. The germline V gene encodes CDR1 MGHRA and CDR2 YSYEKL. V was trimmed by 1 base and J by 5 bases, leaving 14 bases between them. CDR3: CASSQAWDMSNEKLFF. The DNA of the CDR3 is TGCGCCAGCAGCCAAGCCTGGGACATGTCGAATGAAAAACTGTTTTTT.

CDR3 amino acids: CASSWTSGFAFF. CDR3 nucleotides: TGTGCCAGCAGCTGGACCTCAGGGTTCGCTTTCTTT. The rearrangement joins TRBV5-6 to TRBJ1-1, with D maybe TRBD1 (5 bases). The ends were cut back, 3 bases at V and 11 bases at J, with 14 bases in the middle. Germline assignment: CDR1 SGHDT and CDR2 YYEEEE. The CDR3 is 12 residues long.

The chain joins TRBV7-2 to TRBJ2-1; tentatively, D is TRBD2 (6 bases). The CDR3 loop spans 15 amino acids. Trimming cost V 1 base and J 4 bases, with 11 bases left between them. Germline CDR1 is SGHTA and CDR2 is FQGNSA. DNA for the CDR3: TGTGCCAGCAGCTTAGTTAGCGGATTTTACAATGAGCAGTTCTTC. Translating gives CASSLVSGFYNEQFF.

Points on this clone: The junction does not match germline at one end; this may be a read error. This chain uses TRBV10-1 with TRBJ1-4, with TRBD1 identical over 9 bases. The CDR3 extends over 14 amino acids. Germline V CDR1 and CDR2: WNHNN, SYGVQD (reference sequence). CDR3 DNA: TGCGCCAGCAATCCCGGGACAGGGAATGGAAAACTGTTTTTT. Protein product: CASNPGTGNGKLFF.

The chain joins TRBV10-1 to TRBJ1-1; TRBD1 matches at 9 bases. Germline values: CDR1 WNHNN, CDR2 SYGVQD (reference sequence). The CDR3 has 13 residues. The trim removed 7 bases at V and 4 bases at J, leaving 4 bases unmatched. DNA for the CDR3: TGCGCCAGCATGCGACAGGGGGGCACTGAAGCTTTCTTT. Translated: CASMRQGGTEAFF.

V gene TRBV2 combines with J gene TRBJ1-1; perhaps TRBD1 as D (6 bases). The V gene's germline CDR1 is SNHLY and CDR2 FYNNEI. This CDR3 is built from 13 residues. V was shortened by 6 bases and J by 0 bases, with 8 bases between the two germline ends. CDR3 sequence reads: CASSGDMNTEAFF. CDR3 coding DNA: TGTGCCAGCAGCGGGGACATGAACACTGAAGCTTTCTTT. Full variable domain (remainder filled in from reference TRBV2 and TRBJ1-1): EPEVTQTPSHQVTQMGQEVILRCVPISNHLYFYWYRQILGQKVEFLVSFYNNEISEKSEIFDDQFSVERPDGSNFTLKIRSTKLEDSAMYFCASSGDMNTEAFFGQGTRLTVV.

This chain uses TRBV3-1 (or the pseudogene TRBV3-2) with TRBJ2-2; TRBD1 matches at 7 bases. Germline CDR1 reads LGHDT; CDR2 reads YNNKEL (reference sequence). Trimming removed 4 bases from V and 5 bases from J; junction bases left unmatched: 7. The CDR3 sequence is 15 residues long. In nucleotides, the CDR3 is TGTGCCAGCAGCCCACAGGACAGGCCGACCGGGGAGCTGTTTTTT. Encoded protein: CASSPQDRPTGELFF.